This T cell receptor beta chain was found in a study of T cells in localized non-small cell lung cancer. Study results and limitations: Adjacent lung exhibited a median of about 56 among the 100 most abundant tumor clones. There was higher T cell clonality in uninvolved adjacent lung than in tumor, and it was highest there.

A note on this clone: No antigen is known for it.

Germline CDR1 SQVTM, CDR2 ANQGSEA. Trimming took off 4 bases at V and 3 bases at J, with 13 bases between the two ends. The CDR3 has 14 residues. This table comes from immunoSEQ multiplex PCR, and its TCRdb copy is limited to in-frame clones, with some not included. Of about 21,000 clones in the sample, 80% to 90% were seen once. This receptor was obtained from a male donor at least 60 years old with stage I squamous cell lung carcinoma. The specimen comprised peripheral blood, sampled before any cancer treatment. The chain carries TRBV29-1 and TRBJ1-5; a possible D gene is TRBD1 (5 bases). DNA of the CDR3: TGCAGCGTTGTCCAGACAGACCCCAATCAGCCCCAGCATTTT. As protein: CSVVQTDPNQPQHF.